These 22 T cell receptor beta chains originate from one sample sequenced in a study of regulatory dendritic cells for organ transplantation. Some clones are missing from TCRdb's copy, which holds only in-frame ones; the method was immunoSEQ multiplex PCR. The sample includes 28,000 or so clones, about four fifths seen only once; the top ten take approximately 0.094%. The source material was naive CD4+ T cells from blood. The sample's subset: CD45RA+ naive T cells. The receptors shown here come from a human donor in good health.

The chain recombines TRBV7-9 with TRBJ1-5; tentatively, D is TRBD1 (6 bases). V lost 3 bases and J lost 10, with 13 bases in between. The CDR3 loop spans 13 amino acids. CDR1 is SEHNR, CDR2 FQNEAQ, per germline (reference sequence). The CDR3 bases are TGTGCCAGCAGCTTGGACAGTTTGAGTCCCCAGCATTTT. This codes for CASSLDSLSPQHF.

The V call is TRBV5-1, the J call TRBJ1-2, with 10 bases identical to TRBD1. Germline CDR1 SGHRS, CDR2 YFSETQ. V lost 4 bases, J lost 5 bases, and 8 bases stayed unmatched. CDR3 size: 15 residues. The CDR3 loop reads CASSGGDRGGYGYTF. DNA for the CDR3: TGCGCCAGCAGCGGAGGGGACAGGGGTGGATATGGCTACACCTTC.

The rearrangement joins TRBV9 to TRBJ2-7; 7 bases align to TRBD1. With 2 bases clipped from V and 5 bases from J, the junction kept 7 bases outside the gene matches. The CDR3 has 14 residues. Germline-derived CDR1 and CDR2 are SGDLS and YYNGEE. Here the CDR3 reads CASSVFDRVNEQYF. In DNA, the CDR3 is TGTGCCAGCAGCGTTTTCGACAGGGTTAACGAGCAGTACTTC.

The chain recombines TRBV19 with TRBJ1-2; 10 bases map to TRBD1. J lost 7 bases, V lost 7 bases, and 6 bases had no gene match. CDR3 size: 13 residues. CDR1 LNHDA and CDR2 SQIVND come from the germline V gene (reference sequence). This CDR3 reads CASTDRGLGGYTF. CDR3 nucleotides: TGTGCCAGTACTGACAGGGGGCTAGGTGGCTACACCTTC. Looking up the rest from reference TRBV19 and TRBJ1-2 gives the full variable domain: DGGITQSPKYLFRKEGQNVTLSCEQNLNHDAMYWYRQDPGQGLRLIYYSQIVNDFQKGDIAEGYSVSREKKESFPLTVTSAQKNPTAFYLCASTDRGLGGYTFGSGTRLTVV.

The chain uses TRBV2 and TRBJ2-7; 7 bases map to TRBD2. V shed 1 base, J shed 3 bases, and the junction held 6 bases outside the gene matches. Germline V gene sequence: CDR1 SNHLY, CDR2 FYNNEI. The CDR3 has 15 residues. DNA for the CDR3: TGTGCCAGCAGTGAAGGGGAGGGCCTGGGCTACGAGCAGTACTTC. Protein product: CASSEGEGLGYEQYF.

The CDR3 here is CASTELGRGGEKLFF. The DNA for the CDR3 is TGTGCCAGCACCGAACTAGGGAGAGGGGGTGAAAAACTGTTTTTT. V and J are TRBV6-5 and TRBJ1-4; D perhaps matches TRBD1 (6 bases). Between the trimmed V and J ends, which lost 7 bases and 7 bases, there was a span of 19 bases. The V gene's germline CDR1 is MNHEY and CDR2 SVGAGI. The CDR3 consists of 15 residues.

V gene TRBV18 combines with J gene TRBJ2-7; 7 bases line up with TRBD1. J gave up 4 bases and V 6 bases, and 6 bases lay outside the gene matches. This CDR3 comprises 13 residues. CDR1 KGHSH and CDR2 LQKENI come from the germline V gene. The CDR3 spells CASSPYRGYEQYF. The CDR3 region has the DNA TGTGCCAGCTCGCCTTACAGGGGTTACGAGCAGTACTTC. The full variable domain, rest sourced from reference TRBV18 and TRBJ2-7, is NAGVMQNPRHLVRRRGQEARLRCSPMKGHSHVYWYRQLPEEGLKFMVYLQKENIIDESGMPKERFSAEFPKEGPSILRIQQVVRGDSAAYFCASSPYRGYEQYFGPGTRLTVT.

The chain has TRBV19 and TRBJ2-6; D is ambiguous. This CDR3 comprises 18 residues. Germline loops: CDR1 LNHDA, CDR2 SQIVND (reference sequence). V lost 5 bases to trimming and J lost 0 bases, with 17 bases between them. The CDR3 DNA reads TGTGCCAGTAGTGTCTCGTGGGCAGGCGTCTCTGGGGCCAACGTCCTGACTTTC. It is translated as CASSVSWAGVSGANVLTF.

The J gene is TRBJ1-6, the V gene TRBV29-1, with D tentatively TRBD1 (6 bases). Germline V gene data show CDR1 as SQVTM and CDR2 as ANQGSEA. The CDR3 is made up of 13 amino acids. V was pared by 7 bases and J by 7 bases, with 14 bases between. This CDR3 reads CSAKTGVNSPLHF. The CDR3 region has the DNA TGCAGCGCAAAGACAGGCGTGAATTCACCCCTCCACTTT.

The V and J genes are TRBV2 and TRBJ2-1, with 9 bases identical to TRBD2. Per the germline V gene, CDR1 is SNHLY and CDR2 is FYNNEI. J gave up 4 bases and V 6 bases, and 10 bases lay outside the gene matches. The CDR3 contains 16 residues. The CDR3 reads CASSMMVAGAYNEQFF. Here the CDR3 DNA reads TGTGCCAGCAGCATGATGGTAGCGGGGGCTTACAATGAGCAGTTCTTC.

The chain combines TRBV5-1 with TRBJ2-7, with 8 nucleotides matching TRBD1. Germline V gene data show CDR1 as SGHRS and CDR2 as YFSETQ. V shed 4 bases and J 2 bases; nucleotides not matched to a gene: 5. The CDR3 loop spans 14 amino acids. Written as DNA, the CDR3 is TGCGCCAGCAGCCCGGACAGGGAAGCCTACGAGCAGTACTTC. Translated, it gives CASSPDREAYEQYF.

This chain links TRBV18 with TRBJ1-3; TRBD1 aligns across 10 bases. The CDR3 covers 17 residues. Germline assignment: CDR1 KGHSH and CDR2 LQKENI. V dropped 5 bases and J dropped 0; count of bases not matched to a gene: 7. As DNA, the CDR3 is TGTGCCAGCTCAAGAGGGACAGGGGCCCTCTCTGGAAACACCATATATTTT. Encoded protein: CASSRGTGALSGNTIYF.

In nucleotides, the CDR3 is TGTGCCACCAGCAGAAGGACAGGGAGCGACGGGGAGCTGTTTTTT. Protein: CATSRRTGSDGELFF. This chain uses TRBV15 with TRBJ2-2, with 8 bases fitting TRBD1. Germline CDR1 reads LNHNV; CDR2 reads YYDKDF (reference sequence). This CDR3 is built from 15 residues. The trim removed 2 bases at V and 7 bases at J, leaving 6 bases unmatched.

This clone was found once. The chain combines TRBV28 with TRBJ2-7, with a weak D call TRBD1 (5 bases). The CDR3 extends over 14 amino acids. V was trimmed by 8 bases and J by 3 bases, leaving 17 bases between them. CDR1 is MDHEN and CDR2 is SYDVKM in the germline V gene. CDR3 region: CASVGAKVGYEQYF. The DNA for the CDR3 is TGTGCCAGCGTTGGGGCGAAGGTCGGCTACGAGCAGTACTTC.

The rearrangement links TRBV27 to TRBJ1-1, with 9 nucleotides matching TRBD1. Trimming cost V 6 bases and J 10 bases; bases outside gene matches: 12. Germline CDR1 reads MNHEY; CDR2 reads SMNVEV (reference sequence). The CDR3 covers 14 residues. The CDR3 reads CASSPTGGGSPAFF. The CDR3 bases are TGTGCCAGCAGCCCCACAGGGGGCGGATCCCCAGCTTTCTTT.

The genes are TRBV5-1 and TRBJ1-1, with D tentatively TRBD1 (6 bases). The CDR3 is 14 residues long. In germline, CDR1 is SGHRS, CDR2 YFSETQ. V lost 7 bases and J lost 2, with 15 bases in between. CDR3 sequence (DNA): TGCGCCAGCTTTCCGGGACAAAGAAACACTGAAGCTTTCTTT. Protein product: CASFPGQRNTEAFF.

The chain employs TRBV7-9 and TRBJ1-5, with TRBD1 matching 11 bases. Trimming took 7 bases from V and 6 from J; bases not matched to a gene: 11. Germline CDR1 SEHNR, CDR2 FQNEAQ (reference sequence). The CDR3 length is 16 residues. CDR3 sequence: CASTSESGTGGQPQHF. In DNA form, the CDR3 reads TGTGCCAGCACCTCCGAGTCCGGGACAGGGGGTCAGCCCCAGCATTTT. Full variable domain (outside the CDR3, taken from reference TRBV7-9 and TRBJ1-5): DTGVSQNPRHKITKRGQNVTFRCDPISEHNRLYWYRQTLGQGPEFLTYFQNEAQLEKSRLLSDRFSAERPKGSFSTLEIQRTEQGDSAMYLCASTSESGTGGQPQHFGDGTRLSIL.

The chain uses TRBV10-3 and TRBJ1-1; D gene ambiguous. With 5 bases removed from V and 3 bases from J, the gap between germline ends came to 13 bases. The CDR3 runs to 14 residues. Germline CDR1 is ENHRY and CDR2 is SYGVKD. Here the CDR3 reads CAISPREADTEAFF. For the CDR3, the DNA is TGTGCCATCAGTCCCCGGGAGGCGGACACTGAAGCTTTCTTT.

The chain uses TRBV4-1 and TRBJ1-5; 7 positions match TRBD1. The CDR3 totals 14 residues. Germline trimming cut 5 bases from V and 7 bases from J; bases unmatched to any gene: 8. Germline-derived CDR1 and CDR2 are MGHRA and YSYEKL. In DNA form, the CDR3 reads TGCGCCAGCAGCGGAGTACAGGGGTTCCAGCCCCAGCATTTT. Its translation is CASSGVQGFQPQHF.

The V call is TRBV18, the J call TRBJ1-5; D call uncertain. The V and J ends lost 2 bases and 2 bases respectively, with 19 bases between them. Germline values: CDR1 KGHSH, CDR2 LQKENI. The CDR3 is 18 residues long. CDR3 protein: CASSPLASSAGGNQPQHF. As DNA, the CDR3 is TGTGCCAGCTCACCATTGGCCTCGTCCGCTGGTGGCAATCAGCCCCAGCATTTT.

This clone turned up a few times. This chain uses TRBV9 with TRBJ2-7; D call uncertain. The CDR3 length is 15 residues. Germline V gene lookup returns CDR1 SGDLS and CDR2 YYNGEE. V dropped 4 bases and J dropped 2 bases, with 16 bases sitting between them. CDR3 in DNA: TGTGCCAGCAGCAGAGGTGAGCCGGTGGCCTACGAGCAGTACTTC. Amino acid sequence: CASSRGEPVAYEQYF. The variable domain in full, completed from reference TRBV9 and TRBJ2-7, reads DSGVTQTPKHLITATGQRVTLRCSPRSGDLSVYWYQQSLDQGLQFLIQYYNGEERAKGNILERFSAQQFPDLHSELNLSSLELGDSALYFCASSRGEPVAYEQYFGPGTRLTVT.

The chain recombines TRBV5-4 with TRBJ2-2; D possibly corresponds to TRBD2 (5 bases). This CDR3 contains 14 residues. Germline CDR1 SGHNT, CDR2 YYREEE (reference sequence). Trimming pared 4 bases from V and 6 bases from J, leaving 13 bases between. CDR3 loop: CASSPPVGAGELFF. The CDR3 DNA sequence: TGTGCCAGCAGCCCGCCAGTCGGGGCCGGGGAGCTGTTTTTT.